A selection of T cell receptor beta chains follows, all from one sample in a study of response to subunit inactivated influenza vaccine. TCRdb reprocessed the RT-PCR reads via MiXCR and lists one record per CDR3 protein. The sample holds about 800,000 distinct CDR3 sequences, about 20% seen once. The sample consisted of PBMCs from blood, taken roughly 5 days after vaccination. The receptor source for this set is a man aged 45-65 years who received an inactivated influenza vaccine. The CDR3 runs from the conserved cysteine through the conserved F or W. Fields, in order: CDR3 protein, CDR3 DNA, D gene, clone size, J gene, V gene. A D gene is named only where the DNA matches it firmly. The size entry is marked missing in some rows and otherwise reads once, few, many or a size class.

CDR3 protein: CASSDRQGGIDTQYF; CDR3 DNA: TGCGCCAGCAGTGACCGGCAGGGGGGCATAGATACGCAGTATTTT; D gene: .; clone size: few; J gene: TRBJ2-3; V gene: TRBV10-2
CDR3 protein: CASSDRGPNTEAFF; CDR3 DNA: TGTGCCAGTAGCGACAGGGGACCTAACACTGAAGCTTTCTTT; D gene: TRBD1; clone size: few; J gene: TRBJ1-1; V gene: TRBV6-2/TRBV6-3
CDR3 protein: CASSKGQSLQETQYF; CDR3 DNA: TGTGCCAGCAGCAAGGGACAGTCGCTCCAAGAGACCCAGTACTTC; D gene: TRBD1; clone size: .; J gene: TRBJ2-5; V gene: TRBV7-2
CDR3 protein: CASSLVGDRAEQYF; CDR3 DNA: TGTGCCAGCAGCTTAGTAGGGGACCGCGCAGAGCAGTACTTC; D gene: .; clone size: .; J gene: TRBJ2-7; V gene: TRBV7-2
CDR3 protein: CATSNEDLGKMNTEAFF; CDR3 DNA: TGTGCCACCAGCAACGAGGACTTGGGGAAAATGAACACTGAAGCTTTCTTT; D gene: .; clone size: few; J gene: TRBJ1-1; V gene: TRBV15
CDR3 protein: CASSQDRGRDYGYTF; CDR3 DNA: TGTGCCAGCAGCCAAGATCGGGGGAGGGACTATGGCTACACCTTC; D gene: .; clone size: .; J gene: TRBJ1-2; V gene: TRBV4-2
CDR3 protein: CASSLTGGDMNTEAFF; CDR3 DNA: TGTGCCAGCAGTTTGACAGGGGGTGACATGAACACTGAAGCTTTCTTT; D gene: TRBD1; clone size: .; J gene: TRBJ1-1; V gene: TRBV27
CDR3 protein: CASSQEGYTEAFF; CDR3 DNA: TGCGCCAGCAGCCAAGAGGGGTACACTGAAGCTTTCTTT; D gene: .; clone size: .; J gene: TRBJ1-1; V gene: TRBV4-3
CDR3 protein: CASSLSLAGAANTGELFF; CDR3 DNA: TGTGCCAGCAGCTTATCCCTAGCGGGAGCCGCGAACACCGGGGAGCTGTTTTTT; D gene: TRBD2; clone size: .; J gene: TRBJ2-2; V gene: TRBV7-2
CDR3 protein: CSVERPLPRGNQPQHF; CDR3 DNA: TGCAGCGTTGAACGACCACTACCGAGGGGCAATCAGCCCCAGCATTTT; D gene: .; clone size: few; J gene: TRBJ1-5; V gene: TRBV29-1
CDR3 protein: CSAVTGLEQYF; CDR3 DNA: TGCAGTGCGGTCACAGGGCTCGAGCAGTACTTC; D gene: .; clone size: .; J gene: TRBJ2-7; V gene: TRBV20-1
CDR3 protein: CASSSGHFEQYF; CDR3 DNA: TGTGCCAGCAGCTCGGGACACTTCGAGCAGTACTTC; D gene: .; clone size: few; J gene: TRBJ2-7; V gene: TRBV11-2
CDR3 protein: CASSLAGGSEQFF; CDR3 DNA: TGTGCCAGCAGTTTAGCGGGAGGGAGTGAGCAGTTCTTC; D gene: TRBD2; clone size: few; J gene: TRBJ2-1; V gene: TRBV12-3/TRBV12-4
CDR3 protein: CASTKGLAVTGELFF; CDR3 DNA: TGTGCCAGTACCAAGGGACTAGCGGTCACCGGGGAGCTGTTTTTT; D gene: TRBD2; clone size: .; J gene: TRBJ2-2; V gene: TRBV19
CDR3 protein: CASSETGYQETQYF; CDR3 DNA: TGTGCCAGCAGTGAGACAGGGTACCAAGAGACCCAGTACTTC; D gene: TRBD1; clone size: .; J gene: TRBJ2-5; V gene: TRBV6-2/TRBV6-3
CDR3 protein: CASSIGGQDGKAFF; CDR3 DNA: TGTGCCAGCAGCATCGGGGGACAGGACGGTAAAGCTTTCTTT; D gene: TRBD1; clone size: few; J gene: TRBJ1-1; V gene: TRBV11-2
CDR3 protein: CASSPGRDRQYF; CDR3 DNA: TGTGCCAGCAGTCCCGGACGGGACAGGCAGTACTTC; D gene: TRBD1; clone size: .; J gene: TRBJ2-7; V gene: TRBV27
CDR3 protein: CASSLRPGLGEVEQFF; CDR3 DNA: TGTGCCAGCAGTTTACGCCCGGGACTAGGTGAAGTGGAGCAGTTCTTC; D gene: TRBD2; clone size: .; J gene: TRBJ2-1; V gene: TRBV28
CDR3 protein: CASSTLTGNLYNEQFF; CDR3 DNA: TGTGCCAGCAGTACCCTGACAGGGAACCTCTACAATGAGCAGTTCTTC; D gene: TRBD1; clone size: few; J gene: TRBJ2-1; V gene: TRBV27
CDR3 protein: CASRQGLSSYNEQFF; CDR3 DNA: TGTGCCAGCAGACAGGGACTGAGCTCCTACAATGAGCAGTTCTTC; D gene: .; clone size: .; J gene: TRBJ2-1; V gene: TRBV6-1
CDR3 protein: CSASRPANIQYF; CDR3 DNA: TGCAGTGCCTCCCGCCCCGCGAACATTCAGTACTTC; D gene: .; clone size: .; J gene: TRBJ2-4; V gene: TRBV20-1
CDR3 protein: CASSIYTPPSGGEQYF; CDR3 DNA: TGTGCCAGCAGTATTTATACCCCCCCATCCGGGGGCGAGCAGTACTTC; D gene: .; clone size: few; J gene: TRBJ2-7; V gene: TRBV27
CDR3 protein: CASSNRGREQPQHF; CDR3 DNA: TGTGCCAGCAGCAACAGGGGGCGAGAGCAGCCCCAGCATTTT; D gene: TRBD1; clone size: many; J gene: TRBJ1-5; V gene: TRBV12-3/TRBV12-4
CDR3 protein: CASSPGAGYTEAFF; CDR3 DNA: TGTGCCAGCAGCCCCGGGGCAGGATACACTGAAGCTTTCTTT; D gene: .; clone size: .; J gene: TRBJ1-1; V gene: TRBV7-6
CDR3 protein: CSARFPGSNQPQHF; CDR3 DNA: TGCAGTGCTAGATTTCCAGGTAGCAATCAGCCCCAGCATTTT; D gene: .; clone size: .; J gene: TRBJ1-5; V gene: TRBV20-1
CDR3 protein: CASSEKGRNSPLHF; CDR3 DNA: TGTGCCAGCAGTGAAAAGGGGAGGAATTCACCCCTCCACTTT; D gene: .; clone size: .; J gene: TRBJ1-6; V gene: TRBV6-4
CDR3 protein: CAIRGISGRDTEAFF; CDR3 DNA: TGTGCCATCAGGGGGATTTCTGGGAGGGACACTGAAGCTTTCTTT; D gene: .; clone size: .; J gene: TRBJ1-1; V gene: TRBV10-3